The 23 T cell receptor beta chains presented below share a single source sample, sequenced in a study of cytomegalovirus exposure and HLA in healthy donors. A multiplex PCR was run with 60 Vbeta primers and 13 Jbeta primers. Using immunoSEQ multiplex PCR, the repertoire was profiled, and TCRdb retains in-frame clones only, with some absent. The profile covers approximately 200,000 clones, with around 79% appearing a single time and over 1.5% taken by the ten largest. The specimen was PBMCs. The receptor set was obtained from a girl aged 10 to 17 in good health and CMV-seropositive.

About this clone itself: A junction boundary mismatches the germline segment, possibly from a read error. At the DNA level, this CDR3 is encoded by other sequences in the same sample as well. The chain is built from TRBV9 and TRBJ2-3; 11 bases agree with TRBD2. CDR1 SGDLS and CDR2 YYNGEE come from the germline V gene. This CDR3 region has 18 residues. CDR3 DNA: TGCGCCAGCAGCGTAGGAATTAGCGGGGGGGCCGGCGCAGATACGCAGTATTTT. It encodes CASSVGISGGAGADTQYF.

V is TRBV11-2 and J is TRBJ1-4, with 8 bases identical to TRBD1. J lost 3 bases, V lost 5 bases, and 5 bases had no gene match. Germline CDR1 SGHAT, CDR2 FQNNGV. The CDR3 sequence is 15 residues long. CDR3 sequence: CASSEMGQANEKLFF. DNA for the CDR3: TGTGCCAGCAGCGAGATGGGACAGGCTAATGAAAAACTGTTTTTT. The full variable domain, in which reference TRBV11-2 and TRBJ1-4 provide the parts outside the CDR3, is EAGVAQSPRYKIIEKRQSVAFWCNPISGHATLYWYQQILGQGPKLLIQFQNNGVVDDSQLPKDRFSAERLKGVDSTLKIQPAKLEDSAVYLCASSEMGQANEKLFFGSGTQLSVL.

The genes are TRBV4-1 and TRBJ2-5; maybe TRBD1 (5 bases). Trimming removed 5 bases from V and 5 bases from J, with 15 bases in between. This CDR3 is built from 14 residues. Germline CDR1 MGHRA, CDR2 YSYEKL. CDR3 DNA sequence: TGCGCCAGCAGCTACTTTGACAGTCGGGAGACCCAGTACTTC. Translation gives CASSYFDSRETQYF.

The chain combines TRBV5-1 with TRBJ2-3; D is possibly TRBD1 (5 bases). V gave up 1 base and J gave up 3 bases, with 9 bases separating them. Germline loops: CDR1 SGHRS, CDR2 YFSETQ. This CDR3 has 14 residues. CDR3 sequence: CASSLQPGTDTQYF. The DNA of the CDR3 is TGCGCCAGCAGCTTGCAGCCAGGGACAGATACGCAGTATTTT.

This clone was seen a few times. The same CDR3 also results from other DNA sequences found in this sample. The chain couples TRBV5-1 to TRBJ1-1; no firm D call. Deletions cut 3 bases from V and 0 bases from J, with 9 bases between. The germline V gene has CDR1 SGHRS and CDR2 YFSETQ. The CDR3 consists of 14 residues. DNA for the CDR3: TGCGCCAGCAGCTACAGATTCATGAACACTGAAGCTTTCTTT. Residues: CASSYRFMNTEAFF.

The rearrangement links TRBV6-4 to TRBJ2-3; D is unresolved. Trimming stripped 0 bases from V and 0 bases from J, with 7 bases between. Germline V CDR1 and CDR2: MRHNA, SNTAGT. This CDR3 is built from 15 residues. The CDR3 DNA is TGTGCCAGCAGTGACTCCCCTAGTAGCACAGATACGCAGTATTTT. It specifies CASSDSPSSTDTQYF.

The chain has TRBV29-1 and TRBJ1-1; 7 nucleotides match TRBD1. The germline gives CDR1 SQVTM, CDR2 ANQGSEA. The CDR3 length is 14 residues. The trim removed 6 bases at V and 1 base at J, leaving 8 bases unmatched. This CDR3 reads CSVCGGTANTEAFF. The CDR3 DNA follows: TGCAGCGTCTGTGGAGGGACAGCGAACACTGAAGCTTTCTTT. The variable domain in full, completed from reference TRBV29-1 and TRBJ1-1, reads SAVISQKPSRDICQRGTSLTIQCQVDSQVTMMFWYRQQPGQSLTLIATANQGSEATYESGFVIDKFPISRPNLTFSTLTVSNMSPEDSSIYLCSVCGGTANTEAFFGQGTRLTVV.

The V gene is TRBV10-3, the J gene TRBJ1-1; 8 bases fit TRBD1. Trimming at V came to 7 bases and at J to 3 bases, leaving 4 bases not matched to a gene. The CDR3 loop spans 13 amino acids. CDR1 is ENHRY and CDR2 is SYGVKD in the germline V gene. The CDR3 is CAITSTGDTEAFF. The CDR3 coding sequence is TGTGCCATCACTTCGACAGGGGACACTGAAGCTTTCTTT.

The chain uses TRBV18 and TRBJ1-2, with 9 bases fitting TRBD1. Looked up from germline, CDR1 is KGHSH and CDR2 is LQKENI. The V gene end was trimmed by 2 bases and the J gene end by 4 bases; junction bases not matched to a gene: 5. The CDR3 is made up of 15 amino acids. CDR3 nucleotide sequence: TGTGCCAGCTCACCAGGGGGACAGGGACTCTATGGCTACACCTTC. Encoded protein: CASSPGGQGLYGYTF.

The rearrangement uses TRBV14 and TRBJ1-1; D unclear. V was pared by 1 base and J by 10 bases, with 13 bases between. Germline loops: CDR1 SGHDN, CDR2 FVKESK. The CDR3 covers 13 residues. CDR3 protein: CASSQAGRAGAFF. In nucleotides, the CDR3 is TGTGCCAGCAGCCAAGCTGGACGGGCGGGAGCTTTCTTT. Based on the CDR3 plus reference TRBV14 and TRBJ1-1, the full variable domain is EAGVTQFPSHSVIEKGQTVTLRCDPISGHDNLYWYRRVMGKEIKFLLHFVKESKQDESGMPNNRFLAERTGGTYSTLKVQPAELEDSGVYFCASSQAGRAGAFFGQGTRLTVV.

The CDR3 bases are TGTGCCAGCAGTGCCACTAGCGGGGCACAAGAGACCCAGTACTTC. The encoded protein is CASSATSGAQETQYF. The chain joins TRBV6-4 to TRBJ2-5; TRBD2 matches at 10 bases. CDR1 is MRHNA and CDR2 is SNTAGT in the germline V gene. This CDR3 has 15 amino acids. The V and J ends lost 4 bases and 2 bases, in that order; junction bases with no gene match: 4.

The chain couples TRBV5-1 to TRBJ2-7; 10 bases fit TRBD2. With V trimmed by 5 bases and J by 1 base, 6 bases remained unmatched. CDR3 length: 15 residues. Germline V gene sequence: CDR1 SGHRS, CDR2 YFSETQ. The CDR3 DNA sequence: TGCGCCAGCAGGTCACTAGCGGGGACTTCCTACGAGCAGTACTTC. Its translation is CASRSLAGTSYEQYF.

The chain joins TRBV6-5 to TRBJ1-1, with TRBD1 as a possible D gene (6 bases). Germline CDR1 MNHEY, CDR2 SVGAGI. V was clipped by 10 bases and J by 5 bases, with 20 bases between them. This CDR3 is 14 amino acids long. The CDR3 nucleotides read TGTGCCATCAAACCGTCGGGGGGCGGGACTGAAGCTTTCTTT. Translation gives CAIKPSGGGTEAFF.

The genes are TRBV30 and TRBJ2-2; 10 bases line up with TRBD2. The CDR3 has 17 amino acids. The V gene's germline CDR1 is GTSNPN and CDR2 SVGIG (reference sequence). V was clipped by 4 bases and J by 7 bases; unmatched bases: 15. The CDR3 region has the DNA TGTGCCTGGACCCCCATGGTGCTAGCGGGGGTGCACGGGGAGCTGTTTTTT. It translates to CAWTPMVLAGVHGELFF.

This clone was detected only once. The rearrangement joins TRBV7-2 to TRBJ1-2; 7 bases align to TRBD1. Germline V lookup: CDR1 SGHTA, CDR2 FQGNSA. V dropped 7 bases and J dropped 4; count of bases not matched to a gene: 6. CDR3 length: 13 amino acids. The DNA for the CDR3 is TGTGCCAGCACCGGGGGACAGTCCTATGGCTACACCTTC. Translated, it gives CASTGGQSYGYTF.

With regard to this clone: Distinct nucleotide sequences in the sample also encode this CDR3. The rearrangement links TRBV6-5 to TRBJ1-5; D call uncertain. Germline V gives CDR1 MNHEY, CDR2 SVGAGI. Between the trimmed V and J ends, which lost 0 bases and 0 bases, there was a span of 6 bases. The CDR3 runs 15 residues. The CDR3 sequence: CASSYSSDSNQPQHF. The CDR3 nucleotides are TGTGCCAGCAGTTACTCGAGTGATAGCAATCAGCCCCAGCATTTT.

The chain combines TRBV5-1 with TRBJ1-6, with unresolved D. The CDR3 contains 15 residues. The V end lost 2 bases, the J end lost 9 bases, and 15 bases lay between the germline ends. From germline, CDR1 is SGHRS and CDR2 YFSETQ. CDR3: CASSFTLSVSSPLHF. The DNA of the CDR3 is TGCGCCAGCAGCTTCACGCTAAGTGTTAGTTCACCCCTCCACTTT.

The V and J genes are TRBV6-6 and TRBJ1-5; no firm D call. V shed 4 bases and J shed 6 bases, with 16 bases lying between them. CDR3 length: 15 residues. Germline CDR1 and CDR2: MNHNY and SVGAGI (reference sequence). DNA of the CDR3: TGTGCCAGCAGTTCTGCAGGTTTCGCAAGTCAGCCCCAGCATTTT. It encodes CASSSAGFASQPQHF.

This CDR3 is CASSGRGRDEQFF. In nucleotides, the CDR3 is TGCGCCAGCAGCGGGAGGGGCCGGGATGAGCAGTTCTTC. The chain uses TRBV10-1 and TRBJ2-1; 8 positions agree with TRBD2. This CDR3 has 13 residues. Per germline, CDR1 WNHNN and CDR2 SYGVQD (reference sequence). J was trimmed by 8 bases and V by 6 bases; bases with no gene match: 6.

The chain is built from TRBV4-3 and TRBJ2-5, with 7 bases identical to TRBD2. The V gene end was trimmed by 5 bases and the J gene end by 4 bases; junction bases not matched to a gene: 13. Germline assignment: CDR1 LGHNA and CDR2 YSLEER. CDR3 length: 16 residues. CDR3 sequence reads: CASSDYAGTTTETQYF. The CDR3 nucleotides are TGCGCCAGCAGCGACTACGCCGGGACTACGACAGAGACCCAGTACTTC.

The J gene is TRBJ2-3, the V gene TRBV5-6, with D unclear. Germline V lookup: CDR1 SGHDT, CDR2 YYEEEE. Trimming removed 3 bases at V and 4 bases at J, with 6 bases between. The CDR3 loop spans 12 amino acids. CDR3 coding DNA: TGTGCCAGCAGCTCCAGGCCAGATACGCAGTATTTT. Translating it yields CASSSRPDTQYF.

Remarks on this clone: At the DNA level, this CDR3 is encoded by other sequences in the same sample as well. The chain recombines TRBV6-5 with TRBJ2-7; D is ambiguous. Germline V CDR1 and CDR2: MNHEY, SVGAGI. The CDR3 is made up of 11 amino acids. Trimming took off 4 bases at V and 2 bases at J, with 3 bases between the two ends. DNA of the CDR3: TGTGCCAGCAGTTCAACCTACGAGCAGTACTTC. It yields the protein CASSSTYEQYF.

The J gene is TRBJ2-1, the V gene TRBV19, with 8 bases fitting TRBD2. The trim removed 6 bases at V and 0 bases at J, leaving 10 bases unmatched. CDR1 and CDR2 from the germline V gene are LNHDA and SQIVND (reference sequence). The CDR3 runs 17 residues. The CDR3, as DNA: TGTGCCAGTAGCCTTCCCCAGCGGGGGAGCTCCTACAATGAGCAGTTCTTC. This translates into CASSLPQRGSSYNEQFF.